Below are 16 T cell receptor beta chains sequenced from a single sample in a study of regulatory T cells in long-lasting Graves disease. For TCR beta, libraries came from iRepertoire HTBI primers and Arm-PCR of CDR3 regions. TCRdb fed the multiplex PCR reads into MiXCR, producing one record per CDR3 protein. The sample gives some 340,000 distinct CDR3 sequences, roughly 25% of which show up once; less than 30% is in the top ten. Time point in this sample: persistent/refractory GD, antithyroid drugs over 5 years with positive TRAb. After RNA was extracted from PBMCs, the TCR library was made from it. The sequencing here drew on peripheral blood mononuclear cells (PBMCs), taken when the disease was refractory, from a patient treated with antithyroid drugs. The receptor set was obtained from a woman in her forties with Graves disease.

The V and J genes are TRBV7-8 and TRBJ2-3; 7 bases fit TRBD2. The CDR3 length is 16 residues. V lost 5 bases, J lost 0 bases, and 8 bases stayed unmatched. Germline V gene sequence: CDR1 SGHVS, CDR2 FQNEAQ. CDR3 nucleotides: TGTGCCAGCAGCCCCTGGGAGGGACGGAGCACAGATACGCAGTATTTT. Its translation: CASSPWEGRSTDTQYF.

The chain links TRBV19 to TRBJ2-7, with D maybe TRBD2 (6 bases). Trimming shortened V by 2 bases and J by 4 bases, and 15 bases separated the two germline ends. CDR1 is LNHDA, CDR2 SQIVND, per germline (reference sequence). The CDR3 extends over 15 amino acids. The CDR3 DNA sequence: TGTGCCAGTAGTATACATTGGGGGGAAGCATACGAGCAGTACTTC. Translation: CASSIHWGEAYEQYF.

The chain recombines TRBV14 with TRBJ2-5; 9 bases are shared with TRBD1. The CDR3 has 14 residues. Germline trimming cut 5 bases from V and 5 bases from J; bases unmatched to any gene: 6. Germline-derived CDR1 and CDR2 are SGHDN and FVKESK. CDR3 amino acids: CASSRTGTGETQYF. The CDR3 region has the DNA TGTGCCAGCAGCAGGACAGGGACAGGGGAGACCCAGTACTTC.

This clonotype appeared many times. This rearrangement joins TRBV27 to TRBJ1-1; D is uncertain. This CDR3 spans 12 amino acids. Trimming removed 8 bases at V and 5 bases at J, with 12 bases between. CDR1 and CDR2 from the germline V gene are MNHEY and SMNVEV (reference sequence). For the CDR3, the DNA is TGTGCCAGCCGACAAATGGGGACTGAAGCTTTCTTT. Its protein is CASRQMGTEAFF.

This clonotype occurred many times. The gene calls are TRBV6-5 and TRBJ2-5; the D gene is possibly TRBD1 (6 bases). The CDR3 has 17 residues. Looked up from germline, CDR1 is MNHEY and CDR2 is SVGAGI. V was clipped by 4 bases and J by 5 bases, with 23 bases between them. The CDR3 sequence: CASSSSEIGGVRETQYF. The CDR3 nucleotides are TGTGCCAGCAGTTCCAGCGAGATTGGGGGCGTACGGGAGACCCAGTACTTC.

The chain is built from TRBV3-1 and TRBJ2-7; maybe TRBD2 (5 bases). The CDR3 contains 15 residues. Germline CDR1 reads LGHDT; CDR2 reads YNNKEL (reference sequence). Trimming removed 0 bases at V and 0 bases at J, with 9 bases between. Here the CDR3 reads CASSQELAFSYEQYF. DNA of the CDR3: TGTGCCAGCAGCCAAGAGCTAGCTTTCTCCTACGAGCAGTACTTC.

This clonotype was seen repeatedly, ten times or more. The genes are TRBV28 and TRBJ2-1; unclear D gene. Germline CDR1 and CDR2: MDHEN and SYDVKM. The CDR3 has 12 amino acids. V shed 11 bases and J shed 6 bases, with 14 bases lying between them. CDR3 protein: CAAVAIANEQFF. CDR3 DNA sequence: TGTGCCGCGGTTGCAATAGCCAATGAGCAGTTCTTC.

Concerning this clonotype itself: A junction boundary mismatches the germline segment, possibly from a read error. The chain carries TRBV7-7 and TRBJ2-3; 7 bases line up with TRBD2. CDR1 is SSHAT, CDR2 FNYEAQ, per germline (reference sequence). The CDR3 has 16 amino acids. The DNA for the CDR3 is TGTGCTAGCAGCTCGGGACTAACGGGACCCACAGATACGCAGTATTTT. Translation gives CASSSGLTGPTDTQYF.

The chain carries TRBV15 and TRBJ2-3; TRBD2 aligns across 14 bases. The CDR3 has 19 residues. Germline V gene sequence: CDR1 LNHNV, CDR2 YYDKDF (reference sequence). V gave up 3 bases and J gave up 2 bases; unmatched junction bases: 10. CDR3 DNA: TGTGCCACCAGCAGCCTCAGAGGGACTAGCGGGAGTGCCACAGATACGCAGTATTTT. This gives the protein CATSSLRGTSGSATDTQYF. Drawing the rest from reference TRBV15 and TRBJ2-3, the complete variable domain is DAMVIQNPRYQVTQFGKPVTLSCSQTLNHNVMYWYQQKSSQAPKLLFHYYDKDFNNEADTPDNFQSRRPNTSFCFLDIRSPGLGDTAMYLCATSSLRGTSGSATDTQYFGPGTRLTVL.

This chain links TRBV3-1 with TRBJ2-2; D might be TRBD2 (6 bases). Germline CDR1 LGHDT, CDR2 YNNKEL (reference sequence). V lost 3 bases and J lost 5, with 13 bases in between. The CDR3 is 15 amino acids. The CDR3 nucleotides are TGTGCCAGCAGCCAGCCCCGGGACTTAACCGGGGAGCTGTTTTTT. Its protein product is CASSQPRDLTGELFF.

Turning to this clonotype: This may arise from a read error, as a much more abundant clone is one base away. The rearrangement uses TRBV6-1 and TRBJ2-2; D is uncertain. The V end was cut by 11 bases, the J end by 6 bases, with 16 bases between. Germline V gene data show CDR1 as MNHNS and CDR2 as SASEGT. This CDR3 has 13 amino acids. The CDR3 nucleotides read TGTGCCGGCACCGTAAGGGTCGCCGGGGAGCTGTTTTTT. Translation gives CAGTVRVAGELFF.

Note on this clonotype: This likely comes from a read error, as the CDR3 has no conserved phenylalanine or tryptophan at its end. CDR3 region: CATKTGVENQPQHL. DNA for the CDR3: TGTGCCACCAAAACAGGGGTAGAAAATCAGCCCCAGCATCTT. The chain employs TRBV19 and TRBJ1-5; 7 nucleotides line up with TRBD1. The junction had 10 bases not matched to a gene; V was cut back by 10 bases and J by 4 bases. The CDR3 runs to 14 residues. The germline V gene encodes CDR1 LNHDA and CDR2 SQIVND (reference sequence).

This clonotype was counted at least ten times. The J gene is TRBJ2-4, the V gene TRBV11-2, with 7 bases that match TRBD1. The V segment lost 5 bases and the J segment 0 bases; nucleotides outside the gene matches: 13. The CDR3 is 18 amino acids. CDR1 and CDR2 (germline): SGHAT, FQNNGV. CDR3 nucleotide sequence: TGTGCCAGCAGCCGCCCTATTGACAGGGCTGGAGCCAAAAACATTCAGTACTTC. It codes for CASSRPIDRAGAKNIQYF.

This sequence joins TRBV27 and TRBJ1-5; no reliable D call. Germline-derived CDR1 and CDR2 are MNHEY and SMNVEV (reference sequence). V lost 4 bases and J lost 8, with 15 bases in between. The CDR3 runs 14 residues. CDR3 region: CASSSSQRFKPQHF. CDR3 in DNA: TGTGCCAGCAGTTCGTCACAGAGATTTAAGCCCCAGCATTTT.

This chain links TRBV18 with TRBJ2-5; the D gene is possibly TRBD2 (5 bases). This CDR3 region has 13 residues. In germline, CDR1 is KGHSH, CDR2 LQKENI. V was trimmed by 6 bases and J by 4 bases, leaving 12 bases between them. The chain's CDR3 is CASSPGRAETQYF. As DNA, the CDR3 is TGTGCCAGCTCGCCGGGAAGAGCAGAGACCCAGTACTTC. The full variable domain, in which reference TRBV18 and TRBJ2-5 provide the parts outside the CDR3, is NAGVMQNPRHLVRRRGQEARLRCSPMKGHSHVYWYRQLPEEGLKFMVYLQKENIIDESGMPKERFSAEFPKEGPSILRIQQVVRGDSAAYFCASSPGRAETQYFGPGTRLLVL.

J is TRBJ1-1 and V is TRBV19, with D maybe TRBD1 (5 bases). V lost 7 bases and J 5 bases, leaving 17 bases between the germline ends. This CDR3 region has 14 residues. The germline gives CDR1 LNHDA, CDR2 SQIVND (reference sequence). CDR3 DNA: TGTGCCAGTATCGAGGACACCCCGGGTACTGAAGCTTTCTTT. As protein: CASIEDTPGTEAFF.